This is a list of T cell receptor beta chains from one sample in a study of CD8 T cells in ankylosing spondylitis. TCRdb re-analysed the 5' RACE reads in MiXCR, keeping a single row per CDR3 protein. This sample has 100,000 to 150,000 distinct CDR3 sequences, with 17% found just once. The specimen was blood, either unsorted or a sorted T cell fraction (not recorded which). Receptor source: a male donor with ankylosing spondylitis. Each CDR3 is given with its conserved first and last residue. The order of the fields is CDR3 protein, CDR3 DNA, V gene, clone size, J gene, D gene. The D gene is left open where the match is weak. Clone size, where shown, is once, few, many, or a class for clones that have expanded.

cdr3_aa: CASSLSGGSYEQYF
cdr3_nt: TGTGCCAGCAGCCTTAGCGGAGGCTCCTACGAGCAGTACTTC
v_call: TRBV27
clone_size: many
j_call: TRBJ2-7
d_call: NA

cdr3_aa: CASSLGDRELFF
cdr3_nt: TGCGCCAGCAGCTTGGGCGACAGGGAGCTGTTTTTT
v_call: TRBV5-1
clone_size: many
j_call: TRBJ2-2
d_call: NA

cdr3_aa: CSAPGGIF
cdr3_nt: TGCAGTGCCCCAGGGGGTATCTTC
v_call: TRBV20-1
clone_size: few
j_call: TRBJ2-1
d_call: TRBD1

cdr3_aa: CASSPRGQGTEAFF
cdr3_nt: TGTGCCAGCAGTCCCCGGGGACAGGGCACTGAAGCTTTCTTT
v_call: TRBV27
clone_size: few
j_call: TRBJ1-1
d_call: TRBD1

cdr3_aa: CASSLDHVSYEQYF
cdr3_nt: TGTGCCAGCAGCTTAGACCACGTCTCCTACGAGCAGTACTTC
v_call: TRBV7-9
clone_size: few
j_call: TRBJ2-7
d_call: NA

cdr3_aa: CASIAFAGEGETQYF
cdr3_nt: TGTGCCAGCATTGCCTTCGCGGGAGAGGGGGAGACCCAGTACTTC
v_call: TRBV27
clone_size: NA
j_call: TRBJ2-5
d_call: TRBD2

cdr3_aa: CASSKLAFLDQPQHF
cdr3_nt: TGTGCCAGCAGCAAACTGGCCTTTTTGGATCAGCCCCAGCATTTT
v_call: TRBV21-1
clone_size: few
j_call: TRBJ1-5
d_call: NA

cdr3_aa: CAISGPTGGVNTEAFF
cdr3_nt: TGTGCCATCAGTGGTCCGACAGGGGGGGTGAACACTGAAGCTTTCTTT
v_call: TRBV10-3
clone_size: NA
j_call: TRBJ1-1
d_call: TRBD1

cdr3_aa: CASSPRGIRDNEQFF
cdr3_nt: TGTGCCAGCAGCCCTCGGGGGATCAGGGACAATGAGCAGTTCTTC
v_call: TRBV7-9
clone_size: NA
j_call: TRBJ2-1
d_call: NA

cdr3_aa: CASSLGGPRDTQYF
cdr3_nt: TGTGCCAGCAGTTTAGGGGGGCCTAGAGATACGCAGTATTTT
v_call: TRBV12-3/TRBV12-4
clone_size: NA
j_call: TRBJ2-3
d_call: NA

cdr3_aa: CASSPAAGANQPQHF
cdr3_nt: TGTGCCAGCAGCCCAGCGGCAGGGGCAAATCAGCCCCAGCATTTT
v_call: TRBV4-2
clone_size: many
j_call: TRBJ1-5
d_call: NA

cdr3_aa: CASGLYVDMSALGTQYF
cdr3_nt: TGTGCTAGTGGTTTGTACGTCGACATGAGTGCGTTGGGGACCCAGTACTTC
v_call: TRBV12-5
clone_size: few
j_call: TRBJ2-5
d_call: NA

cdr3_aa: CASSDPLETSTDTQYF
cdr3_nt: TGTGCCAGCAGTGACCCCCTGGAGACTAGCACAGATACGCAGTATTTT
v_call: TRBV6-2/TRBV6-3
clone_size: few
j_call: TRBJ2-3
d_call: NA

cdr3_aa: CASRPTGAPRETQYF
cdr3_nt: TGTGCCAGCAGACCCACAGGGGCCCCTCGGGAGACCCAGTACTTC
v_call: TRBV12-3/TRBV12-4
clone_size: NA
j_call: TRBJ2-5
d_call: TRBD1

cdr3_aa: CSASGPPRSSAGYADTQYF
cdr3_nt: TGCAGTGCTAGTGGGCCCCCCCGGTCTAGCGCGGGCTATGCGGATACGCAGTATTTT
v_call: TRBV20-1
clone_size: NA
j_call: TRBJ2-3
d_call: NA

cdr3_aa: CSVERSSYNEQFF
cdr3_nt: TGCAGCGTTGAGAGGAGCTCCTACAATGAGCAGTTCTTC
v_call: TRBV29-1
clone_size: NA
j_call: TRBJ2-1
d_call: NA

cdr3_aa: CASSSEESVYEQYF
cdr3_nt: TGTGCCAGCAGCTCCGAGGAAAGTGTCTACGAGCAGTACTTC
v_call: TRBV7-9
clone_size: few
j_call: TRBJ2-7
d_call: NA

cdr3_aa: CGVLDRYNEQFF
cdr3_nt: TGCGGAGTCCTCGACCGGTACAATGAGCAGTTCTTC
v_call: TRBV29-1
clone_size: few
j_call: TRBJ2-1
d_call: NA

cdr3_aa: CAISEVGVGYEQYF
cdr3_nt: TGTGCCATCAGTGAGGTGGGAGTCGGTTACGAGCAGTACTTC
v_call: TRBV10-3
clone_size: NA
j_call: TRBJ2-7
d_call: NA

cdr3_aa: CASSLGALDREKGTSYEQYF
cdr3_nt: TGTGCCAGCAGCTTAGGGGCCCTGGACAGGGAGAAGGGGACCTCCTACGAGCAGTACTTC
v_call: TRBV11-1
clone_size: NA
j_call: TRBJ2-7
d_call: TRBD1

cdr3_aa: CASWGNANTGELFF
cdr3_nt: TGTGCCAGCTGGGGGAACGCGAACACCGGGGAGCTGTTTTTT
v_call: TRBV6-1
clone_size: NA
j_call: TRBJ2-2
d_call: NA

cdr3_aa: CASSSQGGETQYF
cdr3_nt: TGTGCCAGCAGCTCCCAAGGGGGCGAGACCCAGTACTTC
v_call: TRBV7-3
clone_size: NA
j_call: TRBJ2-5
d_call: TRBD1

cdr3_aa: CASSIDSRTYEQYF
cdr3_nt: TGTGCCAGCAGCATTGACAGCCGCACCTACGAGCAGTACTTC
v_call: TRBV28
clone_size: NA
j_call: TRBJ2-7
d_call: NA

cdr3_aa: CASSLGTGFNEQFF
cdr3_nt: TGTGCCAGCAGCTTAGGGACGGGGTTCAATGAGCAGTTCTTC
v_call: TRBV7-9
clone_size: NA
j_call: TRBJ2-1
d_call: NA

cdr3_aa: CSVEGTASYNEQFF
cdr3_nt: TGCAGCGTTGAGGGGACAGCATCCTACAATGAGCAGTTCTTC
v_call: TRBV29-1
clone_size: many
j_call: TRBJ2-1
d_call: TRBD1

cdr3_aa: CASRPTGTGGETQYF
cdr3_nt: TGTGCCAGCAGGCCAACCGGGACCGGAGGCGAGACCCAGTACTTC
v_call: TRBV11-2
clone_size: NA
j_call: TRBJ2-5
d_call: NA

cdr3_aa: CASSHHTSGKNIQYF
cdr3_nt: TGTGCCAGCAGTCATCATACTAGCGGCAAAAACATTCAGTACTTC
v_call: TRBV27
clone_size: few
j_call: TRBJ2-4
d_call: TRBD2

cdr3_aa: CASSSILAGGVRIGELFF
cdr3_nt: TGTGCCAGCAGCTCTATACTAGCGGGAGGGGTTCGAATCGGGGAGCTGTTTTTT
v_call: TRBV11-2
clone_size: NA
j_call: TRBJ2-2
d_call: TRBD2

cdr3_aa: CASSGGGLDGNTIYF
cdr3_nt: TGTGCCAGCAGCGGCGGGGGCCTTGATGGAAACACCATATATTTT
v_call: TRBV9
clone_size: NA
j_call: TRBJ1-3
d_call: NA